This is a list of T cell receptor beta chains from one sample in a study of human T cells and chemical hapten exposure. Via MiXCR, TCRdb re-called the RACE reads, giving one row per CDR3 protein. The sample has 300,000 to 350,000 distinct CDR3 sequences; about 7% are singletons. The sample in question was whole blood, obtained in connection with sensitization to the hapten diphenylcyclopropenone (DPC). These receptor sequences come from a woman aged 18-30 years with alopecia areata. Some clones in this sample may be carry-over from other donors' samples. Each CDR3 is given with its conserved first and last residue.

CDR3aa: CASSLVYQWTSYNSPLHF
len: 18
j_gene: TRBJ1-6
v_gene: TRBV11-2

CDR3aa: CASSVRGTHNSPLHF
len: 15
j_gene: TRBJ1-6
v_gene: TRBV9

CDR3aa: CASSASYRANTGELFF
len: 16
j_gene: TRBJ2-2
v_gene: TRBV6-4

CDR3aa: CSASWPGDLREAFF
len: 14
j_gene: TRBJ1-1
v_gene: TRBV20-1

CDR3aa: CASRQFNTEAFF
len: 12
j_gene: TRBJ1-1
v_gene: TRBV6-2/TRBV6-3

CDR3aa: CATRGATDTQYF
len: 12
j_gene: TRBJ2-3
v_gene: TRBV28

CDR3aa: CASSFGVAYEQYF
len: 13
j_gene: TRBJ2-7
v_gene: TRBV11-1

CDR3aa: CASSLLQGASSGNTIYF
len: 17
j_gene: TRBJ1-3
v_gene: TRBV11-2

CDR3aa: CASSDRTGSTDTQYF
len: 15
j_gene: TRBJ2-3
v_gene: TRBV5-1

CDR3aa: CATSGANRQGQGQSSTDTQYF
len: 21
j_gene: TRBJ2-3
v_gene: TRBV24-1

CDR3aa: CASSYTGTANYGYTF
len: 15
j_gene: TRBJ1-2
v_gene: TRBV7-2

CDR3aa: CASSSSRDRARRNTIYF
len: 17
j_gene: TRBJ1-3
v_gene: TRBV5-5

CDR3aa: CASSFDKGQGYGYTF
len: 15
j_gene: TRBJ1-2
v_gene: TRBV7-2

CDR3aa: CASSLGTGALNNSPLHF
len: 17
j_gene: TRBJ1-6
v_gene: TRBV12-3/TRBV12-4

CDR3aa: CASSQEIQGPQPQHF
len: 15
j_gene: TRBJ1-5
v_gene: TRBV4-2